This T cell receptor (beta chain) was found in a study of T-cell memory formation after mild COVID-19. Study results and caveats: Clones shrinking from day 15 to 85 showed even CD4/CD8 mixes; later expanders tilted CD4+.

This clonotype was recorded many times. Its antigen remains unidentified. This CDR3 has 15 amino acids. CDR1 and CDR2 (germline): SGHTA, FQGTGA. V was pared by 4 bases and J by 6 bases, with 15 bases between. TCRdb reprocessed the 5' RACE reads via MiXCR and lists one record per CDR3 protein. This sample has roughly 170,000 distinct CDR3 sequences, with 15% to 20% found just once. This TCR was sampled from a man between 18 and 29 years old who had mild COVID-19 (a few samples of this study predate the infection). Cell type and time point are not known. Sequencing was carried out using PBMCs or a T cell subset sorted from them (not recorded which). This chain joins TRBV7-3 and TRBJ2-2; TRBD1 or TRBD2 may be the D gene (5 bases each). The CDR3 spells CASSSTVGTAGELFF. CDR3 sequence (DNA): TGTGCCAGCAGCTCCACGGTGGGGACGGCCGGGGAGCTGTTTTTT.